This passage covers 16 T cell receptor beta chains from one sample sequenced in a study of radiotherapy plus CTLA-4 blockade in lung cancer. Repertoires were generated with immunoSEQ multiplex PCR, while TCRdb's copy carries only in-frame clones and drops some. The repertoire holds tens of thousands of clones, with 70% to 75% as singletons. The sample was peripheral blood, taken from a patient treated with radiotherapy plus ipilimumab. The origin of the receptors is a human donor with non-small cell lung cancer that progressed on radiotherapy plus ipilimumab.

This chain links TRBV7-2 with TRBJ1-4, with a possible D match to TRBD1 (6 bases). Deletions cut 4 bases from V and 2 bases from J, with 14 bases between. The germline CDR1 and CDR2 sequences are SGHTA and FQGNSA. The CDR3 is 16 amino acids. The DNA of the CDR3 is TGTGCCAGCAGCTATTTCCCAGGGGCCACTAATGAAAAACTGTTTTTT. Translating gives CASSYFPGATNEKLFF.

The chain is built from TRBV30 and TRBJ1-4; D is ambiguous. V lost 5 bases and J 0 bases, leaving 7 bases between the germline ends. Germline V gives CDR1 GTSNPN, CDR2 SVGIG (reference sequence). The CDR3 is 13 residues long. The chain's CDR3 is CAWSYSTNEKLFF. In DNA, the CDR3 is TGTGCCTGGTCTTACTCAACTAATGAAAAACTGTTTTTT.

The V call is TRBV5-6, the J call TRBJ2-1, with TRBD2 identical over 11 bases. V shed 4 bases, J shed 5 bases, and the junction held 5 bases outside the gene matches. CDR3 size: 15 residues. Looked up from germline, CDR1 is SGHDT and CDR2 is YYEEEE. CDR3 in DNA: TGTGCCAGCAGCGCCGGGACTAGCGGTCACAATGAGCAGTTCTTC. This translates into CASSAGTSGHNEQFF.

The chain employs TRBV5-1 and TRBJ1-4; a weak D match, TRBD1 (6 bases). This CDR3 region has 16 residues. V lost 0 bases, J lost 4 bases, and 13 bases lay in between. Germline CDR1 and CDR2: SGHRS and YFSETQ. CDR3 DNA: TGCGCCAGCAGCTTGGCAGGGGACTGGGGTAATGAAAAACTGTTTTTT. Its protein is CASSLAGDWGNEKLFF.

This clone has a handful of counts. V usage is TRBV9 and J usage is TRBJ2-7; D is tentatively TRBD1 or TRBD2 (7 bases each). The CDR3 extends over 16 amino acids. Trimming shortened V by 3 bases and J by 4 bases, and 20 bases separated the two germline ends. Germline loops: CDR1 SGDLS, CDR2 YYNGEE. This CDR3 is CASSEGDSLAGYEQYF. In nucleotides, the CDR3 is TGTGCCAGCAGCGAGGGGGACAGCTTAGCGGGTTACGAGCAGTACTTC.

The V gene is TRBV19, the J gene TRBJ2-1; D is undetermined. CDR3 size: 12 residues. Per germline, CDR1 LNHDA and CDR2 SQIVND (reference sequence). Trimming shortened V by 5 bases and J by 3 bases, and 5 bases separated the two germline ends. The CDR3 DNA reads as TGTGCCAGTAGTCAAGACTACAATGAGCAGTTCTTC. It encodes CASSQDYNEQFF.

This sequence joins TRBV6-1 and TRBJ2-7; D unresolved. Germline V lookup: CDR1 MNHNS, CDR2 SASEGT. V was trimmed by 0 bases and J by 6 bases, leaving 9 bases between them. The CDR3 is made up of 13 amino acids. Here the CDR3 reads CASSEARPGEQYF. CDR3 DNA: TGTGCCAGCAGTGAAGCAAGACCTGGCGAGCAGTACTTC.

V gene TRBV10-3 combines with J gene TRBJ2-1; 11 bases map to TRBD2. This CDR3 region has 15 residues. CDR1 and CDR2 (germline): ENHRY, SYGVKD. The J segment lost 7 bases and the V segment lost 4 bases, leaving 6 bases of the junction unmatched. The CDR3 sequence: CAISGGLAAPNEQFF. In DNA, the CDR3 is TGTGCCATCAGTGGGGGACTAGCGGCTCCTAATGAGCAGTTCTTC.

V is TRBV28 and J is TRBJ1-1; D gene ambiguous. From germline, CDR1 is MDHEN and CDR2 SYDVKM. V was trimmed by 1 base and J by 0 bases, leaving 9 bases between them. The CDR3 has 15 amino acids. CDR3 protein: CASSLSRTLNTEAFF. The CDR3 nucleotides read TGTGCCAGCAGTTTATCCCGGACGTTGAACACTGAAGCTTTCTTT.

This chain joins TRBV5-8 and TRBJ1-2; TRBD1 agrees at 7 bases. CDR1 SGHTS and CDR2 YDEGEE come from the germline V gene. Losses at the gene ends were 7 bases for V and 4 bases for J; bases not matched to a gene: 4. The CDR3 length is 12 residues. For the CDR3, the DNA is TGTGCCAGCCCGGGACAGCCCTATGGCTACACCTTC. This translates into CASPGQPYGYTF. The full variable domain, in which reference TRBV5-8 and TRBJ1-2 provide the parts outside the CDR3, is EAGVTQSPTHLIKTRGQQATLRCSPISGHTSVYWYQQALGLGLQFLLWYDEGEERNRGNFPPRFSGRQFPNYSSELNVNALELEDSALYLCASPGQPYGYTFGSGTRLTVV.

The chain uses TRBV30 and TRBJ2-2; a weak D match, TRBD2 (6 bases). Germline-derived CDR1 and CDR2 are GTSNPN and SVGIG (reference sequence). V was shortened by 1 base and J by 6 bases, with 12 bases between the two germline ends. This CDR3 is 14 amino acids long. CDR3 sequence reads: CAWSEVTGAGELFF. Written as DNA, the CDR3 is TGTGCCTGGAGTGAGGTGACGGGGGCCGGGGAGCTGTTTTTT.

This clone was seen once. The rearrangement links TRBV5-1 to TRBJ1-2; maybe TRBD1 (5 bases). CDR1 and CDR2 from the germline V gene are SGHRS and YFSETQ. Trimming shortened V by 0 bases and J by 8 bases, and 17 bases separated the two germline ends. This CDR3 is built from 15 residues. As DNA, the CDR3 is TGCGCCAGCAGCTTGGACCCTGGACAAATTTACGGCTACACCTTC. It codes for CASSLDPGQIYGYTF.

The chain combines TRBV5-1 with TRBJ2-1; D remains ambiguous. The CDR3 is made up of 13 amino acids. The germline gives CDR1 SGHRS, CDR2 YFSETQ. The V and J ends lost 4 bases and 1 base respectively, with 6 bases between them. CDR3 sequence (DNA): TGCGCCAGCAGCCCGAGATCCTACAATGAGCAGTTCTTC. The encoded protein is CASSPRSYNEQFF.

This chain uses TRBV7-9 with TRBJ2-3; TRBD2 aligns across 11 bases. J lost 4 bases, V lost 7 bases, and 10 bases had no gene match. The CDR3 runs to 16 residues. The V gene's germline CDR1 is SEHNR and CDR2 FQNEAQ (reference sequence). The CDR3 spells CASTPTGTSGADTQYF. In nucleotides, the CDR3 is TGTGCCAGCACCCCCACCGGGACTAGCGGAGCAGATACGCAGTATTTT. Drawing the rest from reference TRBV7-9 and TRBJ2-3, the complete variable domain is DTGVSQNPRHKITKRGQNVTFRCDPISEHNRLYWYRQTLGQGPEFLTYFQNEAQLEKSRLLSDRFSAERPKGSFSTLEIQRTEQGDSAMYLCASTPTGTSGADTQYFGPGTRLTVL.

This sequence joins TRBV9 and TRBJ1-3, with TRBD1 as a possible D gene (5 bases). The CDR3 extends over 14 amino acids. CDR1 SGDLS and CDR2 YYNGEE come from the germline V gene. Trimming took off 0 bases at V and 8 bases at J, with 12 bases between the two ends. The CDR3 DNA sequence: TGTGCCAGCAGCGTAGAACCGGCGGGGGACACCATATATTTT. Translating it yields CASSVEPAGDTIYF.

The chain recombines TRBV29-1 with TRBJ1-2; 7 nucleotides match TRBD1. With V trimmed by 1 base and J by 8 bases, 13 bases remained unmatched. There are 15 residues in the CDR3. Germline lookup yields CDR1 SQVTM and CDR2 ANQGSEA. The CDR3 region has the DNA TGCAGCGTTGAAGTCCCGACAGGGTTAAAGGTCGGCTACACCTTC. The encoded protein is CSVEVPTGLKVGYTF.